These T cell receptor beta chains were read from a single sample in a study of cytomegalovirus exposure and HLA in healthy donors. Produced via immunoSEQ multiplex PCR; TCRdb's table is partial and in-frame only. The table records about 130,000 clones, approximately 75% of them present only once. Input material: PBMCs. These TCRs come from a man aged 30 to 45 in good health and CMV-seronegative. Both conserved end residues are part of each CDR3. The D gene is left open where the match is weak. A row's size may be missing; if present it is once, few, many or a size class.

j_call: TRBJ2-3; v_call: TRBV11-2; d_call: NA; clone_size: NA; cdr3_aa: CASSPRLYTSTDTQYF; cdr3_nt: TGTGCCAGCAGCCCGCGACTATACACTAGCACAGATACGCAGTATTTT
j_call: TRBJ1-2; v_call: TRBV27; d_call: TRBD1; clone_size: NA; cdr3_aa: CASSSWTGGYGYTF; cdr3_nt: TGTGCCAGCAGTTCTTGGACAGGCGGGTATGGCTACACCTTC
j_call: TRBJ2-3; v_call: TRBV9; d_call: TRBD2; clone_size: few; cdr3_aa: CASSIGTRGSTDTQYF; cdr3_nt: TGTGCCAGCAGCATAGGGACTAGGGGGAGCACAGATACGCAGTATTTT
j_call: TRBJ2-7; v_call: TRBV19; d_call: NA; clone_size: once; cdr3_aa: CASSPPGLGAYEQYF; cdr3_nt: TGTGCCAGTAGTCCGCCGGGACTGGGGGCCTACGAGCAGTACTTC
j_call: TRBJ1-3; v_call: TRBV13; d_call: NA; clone_size: few; cdr3_aa: CASSLGGLAIYF; cdr3_nt: TGTGCCAGCAGCCTGGGGGGACTTGCCATATATTTT
j_call: TRBJ2-7; v_call: TRBV28; d_call: TRBD1; clone_size: NA; cdr3_aa: CASSSSPGTVAYEQYF; cdr3_nt: TGTGCCAGCAGTTCATCCCCCGGGACAGTTGCCTACGAGCAGTACTTC
j_call: TRBJ2-2; v_call: TRBV7-2; d_call: NA; clone_size: few; cdr3_aa: CASSLQGANTGELFF; cdr3_nt: TGTGCCAGCAGCTTACAGGGCGCGAACACCGGGGAGCTGTTTTTT
j_call: TRBJ2-3; v_call: TRBV18; d_call: TRBD2; clone_size: NA; cdr3_aa: CASSPGLAGGFPTDTQYF; cdr3_nt: TGTGCCAGCTCACCGGGACTAGCGGGGGGGTTCCCCACAGATACGCAGTATTTT
j_call: TRBJ1-3; v_call: TRBV2; d_call: NA; clone_size: NA; cdr3_aa: CASRTPGGGERSGNTIYF; cdr3_nt: TGTGCCAGCAGAACCCCTGGAGGGGGGGAGCGGTCTGGAAACACCATATATTTT
j_call: TRBJ1-6; v_call: TRBV4-2; d_call: NA; clone_size: NA; cdr3_aa: CASSQVRQGITLHF; cdr3_nt: TGTGCCAGCAGCCAAGTAAGGCAGGGTATCACCCTCCACTTT
j_call: TRBJ2-3; v_call: TRBV7-2; d_call: NA; clone_size: few; cdr3_aa: CASSFSASQDSDTQYF; cdr3_nt: TGTGCCAGCAGCTTCTCAGCCTCCCAGGATTCAGATACGCAGTATTTT
j_call: TRBJ1-6; v_call: TRBV7-9; d_call: NA; clone_size: NA; cdr3_aa: CASSSGGRSPLHF; cdr3_nt: TGTGCCAGCAGCTCCGGGGGGAGGTCACCCCTCCACTTT
j_call: TRBJ2-1; v_call: TRBV29-1; d_call: TRBD1; clone_size: NA; cdr3_aa: CSVEGGDRGAEQFF; cdr3_nt: TGCAGCGTTGAAGGCGGGGACAGGGGGGCTGAGCAGTTCTTC
j_call: TRBJ2-7; v_call: TRBV4-3; d_call: TRBD2; clone_size: NA; cdr3_aa: CASSQRLAGDVEQYF; cdr3_nt: TGCGCCAGCAGCCAAAGACTGGCGGGGGATGTCGAGCAGTACTTC
j_call: TRBJ2-5; v_call: TRBV10-2; d_call: TRBD2; clone_size: few; cdr3_aa: CASSWGGSSGTQYF; cdr3_nt: TGCGCCAGCTCATGGGGGGGGTCGTCGGGGACCCAGTACTTC
j_call: TRBJ2-7; v_call: TRBV7-8; d_call: NA; clone_size: NA; cdr3_aa: CASSLRRTRPNSYEQYF; cdr3_nt: TGTGCCAGCAGCTTAAGAAGGACAAGGCCGAATTCCTACGAGCAGTACTTC
j_call: TRBJ2-1; v_call: TRBV6-5; d_call: TRBD1; clone_size: NA; cdr3_aa: CASSYSKQGAGEQFF; cdr3_nt: TGTGCCAGCAGTTACTCAAAACAGGGGGCCGGTGAGCAGTTCTTC
j_call: TRBJ2-5; v_call: TRBV2; d_call: NA; clone_size: NA; cdr3_aa: CASNPYQETQYF; cdr3_nt: TGTGCCAGCAATCCGTACCAAGAGACCCAGTACTTC
j_call: TRBJ1-2; v_call: TRBV29-1; d_call: TRBD1; clone_size: few; cdr3_aa: CSVLSGGSPYGYTF; cdr3_nt: TGCAGCGTTCTATCAGGGGGCAGCCCATATGGCTACACCTTC
j_call: TRBJ2-3; v_call: TRBV7-8; d_call: TRBD2; clone_size: NA; cdr3_aa: CASSLYGGVTDTQYF; cdr3_nt: TGTGCCAGCAGCTTATACGGGGGGGTGACAGATACGCAGTATTTT
j_call: TRBJ2-2; v_call: TRBV29-1; d_call: NA; clone_size: NA; cdr3_aa: CSVSRQGLSTGELFF; cdr3_nt: TGCAGCGTCTCACGACAGGGACTTAGCACCGGGGAGCTGTTTTTT
j_call: TRBJ2-3; v_call: TRBV10-1; d_call: TRBD2; clone_size: few; cdr3_aa: CASSDPGGGTDTQYF; cdr3_nt: TGCGCCAGCAGTGACCCCGGGGGGGGCACAGATACGCAGTATTTT
j_call: TRBJ1-6; v_call: TRBV7-2; d_call: TRBD1; clone_size: NA; cdr3_aa: CASSLLRQGYNSPLHF; cdr3_nt: TGTGCCAGCAGCTTATTGAGACAGGGTTATAATTCACCCCTCCACTTT
j_call: TRBJ1-2; v_call: TRBV30; d_call: NA; clone_size: once; cdr3_aa: CAWSVNSALNYGYTF; cdr3_nt: TGTGCCTGGAGTGTGAATAGTGCCCTTAACTATGGCTACACCTTC
j_call: TRBJ1-2; v_call: TRBV6-5; d_call: NA; clone_size: NA; cdr3_aa: CASSYSERRGYTF; cdr3_nt: TGTGCCAGCAGTTACTCGGAGAGGCGCGGCTACACCTTC
j_call: TRBJ1-1; v_call: TRBV27; d_call: NA; clone_size: NA; cdr3_aa: CASSLGGAHTEAFF; cdr3_nt: TGTGCCAGCAGTTTGGGAGGGGCACACACTGAAGCTTTCTTT
j_call: TRBJ1-2; v_call: TRBV12-1; d_call: NA; clone_size: NA; cdr3_aa: CASSFEAGAGYGYTF; cdr3_nt: TGTGCCAGCAGCTTTGAGGCAGGGGCGGGCTATGGCTACACCTTC
j_call: TRBJ2-2; v_call: TRBV5-1; d_call: TRBD2; clone_size: NA; cdr3_aa: CASSWEGLTGELFF; cdr3_nt: TGCGCCAGCAGCTGGGAGGGTCTCACCGGGGAGCTGTTTTTT
j_call: TRBJ2-7; v_call: TRBV7-9; d_call: NA; clone_size: NA; cdr3_aa: CASSLELSYEQYF; cdr3_nt: TGTGCCAGCAGCTTAGAACTATCCTACGAGCAGTACTTC
j_call: TRBJ1-3; v_call: TRBV7-2; d_call: TRBD1; clone_size: few; cdr3_aa: CASSPPGGTGRNTIYF; cdr3_nt: TGTGCCAGCAGCCCCCCTGGTGGGACAGGGAGAAACACCATATATTTT
j_call: TRBJ1-1; v_call: TRBV2; d_call: TRBD1; clone_size: once; cdr3_aa: CASTIGQGGVGDTEAFF; cdr3_nt: TGTGCCAGCACCATAGGACAGGGGGGCGTTGGGGACACTGAAGCTTTCTTT
j_call: TRBJ2-7; v_call: TRBV28; d_call: TRBD1; clone_size: NA; cdr3_aa: CASSFRDRAYEQYF; cdr3_nt: TGTGCCAGCAGTTTTCGGGACAGGGCGTACGAGCAGTACTTC
j_call: TRBJ1-1; v_call: TRBV5-1; d_call: NA; clone_size: NA; cdr3_aa: CASSFRAGKTEAFF; cdr3_nt: TGCGCCAGCAGCTTCCGGGCAGGGAAGACTGAAGCTTTCTTT
j_call: TRBJ1-3; v_call: TRBV6-6; d_call: NA; clone_size: NA; cdr3_aa: CATRSASGNTIYF; cdr3_nt: TGTGCCACCAGGAGTGCTTCTGGAAACACCATATATTTT
j_call: TRBJ2-3; v_call: TRBV7-3; d_call: NA; clone_size: once; cdr3_aa: CASSSPSDNPFTDTQYF; cdr3_nt: TGTGCCAGCAGCTCCCCTAGCGACAACCCTTTCACAGATACGCAGTATTTT
j_call: TRBJ2-3; v_call: TRBV5-1; d_call: TRBD2; clone_size: NA; cdr3_aa: CASSSTSGTDTQYF; cdr3_nt: TGCGCCAGCAGCTCGACTAGCGGCACAGATACGCAGTATTTT
j_call: TRBJ1-2; v_call: TRBV5-6; d_call: TRBD1; clone_size: few; cdr3_aa: CASSPTGPNRYGYTF; cdr3_nt: TGTGCCAGCAGCCCGACAGGGCCTAACCGTTATGGCTACACCTTC
j_call: TRBJ2-2; v_call: TRBV6-1; d_call: TRBD2; clone_size: once; cdr3_aa: CASSGFGTSDTGELFF; cdr3_nt: TGTGCCAGCAGTGGATTCGGGACTAGCGACACCGGGGAGCTGTTTTTT
j_call: TRBJ2-1; v_call: TRBV7-2; d_call: TRBD2; clone_size: NA; cdr3_aa: CASSMPPGLAGVYNEQFF; cdr3_nt: TGTGCCAGCAGCATGCCTCCGGGACTAGCGGGGGTATACAATGAGCAGTTCTTC
j_call: TRBJ2-3; v_call: TRBV5-4; d_call: TRBD2; clone_size: NA; cdr3_aa: CASSLVVRAGAITDTQYF; cdr3_nt: TGTGCCAGCAGCTTGGTCGTTCGAGCGGGGGCCATCACAGATACGCAGTATTTT
j_call: TRBJ2-7; v_call: TRBV6-5; d_call: TRBD2; clone_size: NA; cdr3_aa: CASRPGTSGAYEQYF; cdr3_nt: TGTGCCAGCAGACCCGGGACTAGCGGGGCATACGAGCAGTACTTC
j_call: TRBJ1-5; v_call: TRBV10-3; d_call: TRBD1; clone_size: NA; cdr3_aa: CAIRGGQSNQPQHF; cdr3_nt: TGTGCCATCAGAGGGGGCCAGAGCAATCAGCCCCAGCATTTT
j_call: TRBJ2-5; v_call: TRBV4-2; d_call: TRBD2; clone_size: NA; cdr3_aa: CASSSSGTSDPPRTQYF; cdr3_nt: TGTGCCAGCAGCTCCTCCGGGACTAGCGACCCCCCCAGGACCCAGTACTTC
j_call: TRBJ2-7; v_call: TRBV23-1; d_call: NA; clone_size: NA; cdr3_aa: CASSPLGSLVRRSPYEQYF; cdr3_nt: TGCGCCAGCAGTCCCCTAGGGAGTCTAGTACGGCGGTCCCCCTACGAGCAGTACTTC
j_call: TRBJ2-3; v_call: TRBV30; d_call: NA; clone_size: NA; cdr3_aa: CAWSQVRAFSSTDTQYF; cdr3_nt: TGTGCCTGGAGCCAAGTCAGGGCTTTTTCTAGCACAGATACGCAGTATTTT
j_call: TRBJ2-7; v_call: TRBV27; d_call: NA; clone_size: NA; cdr3_aa: CASSFRGSAYEQYF; cdr3_nt: TGTGCCAGCAGTTTTCGGGGATCCGCCTACGAGCAGTACTTC
j_call: TRBJ2-7; v_call: TRBV9; d_call: TRBD2; clone_size: NA; cdr3_aa: CASSVLSGGVSEQYF; cdr3_nt: TGTGCCAGCAGCGTACTAAGCGGGGGGGTTTCTGAGCAGTACTTC
j_call: TRBJ1-1; v_call: TRBV28; d_call: NA; clone_size: few; cdr3_aa: CASSSVAGMNTEAFF; cdr3_nt: TGTGCCAGCAGTTCCGTGGCAGGGATGAACACTGAAGCTTTCTTT
j_call: TRBJ1-3; v_call: TRBV5-1; d_call: TRBD1; clone_size: NA; cdr3_aa: CASSQWGQGAPKKGNTIYF; cdr3_nt: TGCGCCAGCAGCCAATGGGGACAGGGGGCCCCCAAAAAGGGAAACACCATATATTTT
j_call: TRBJ2-4; v_call: TRBV19; d_call: NA; clone_size: NA; cdr3_aa: CASRRKGLSDIQYF; cdr3_nt: TGTGCCAGTAGGAGGAAGGGGCTTTCGGACATTCAGTACTTC
j_call: TRBJ2-7; v_call: TRBV5-4; d_call: NA; clone_size: few; cdr3_aa: CASSSRLDRYYEQYF; cdr3_nt: TGTGCCAGCAGCTCCCGTCTGGACAGATACTACGAGCAGTACTTC
j_call: TRBJ1-1; v_call: TRBV6-5; d_call: NA; clone_size: NA; cdr3_aa: CASSPDRIEAFF; cdr3_nt: TGTGCCAGCAGCCCAGACAGGATTGAAGCTTTCTTT